These T cell receptor beta chains were read from a single sample in a study of CD8 T cells in Susac syndrome. A single record per CDR3 protein comes from TCRdb applying MiXCR to the immunoSEQ multiplex PCR reads. The table includes some 70,000 distinct CDR3 sequences, 90% to 95% detected once. Specimen: CD8+ T cells from PBMCs. The receptors stem from a human donor with multiple sclerosis. The CDR3 runs from the conserved cysteine through the conserved F or W. The D gene is left open where the match is weak. Expanded clones are given a class, and other clones once, few, many or no size at all.

DNA	CDR3	size	J	D	V
TGTGCCAGCAGTTTAGTTGAAAAACTGTTTTTT	CASSLVEKLFF	NA	TRBJ1-4	NA	TRBV28
TGTGCCAGCAGCGGGGGGGCGAGCCAGCCCCAGCATTTT	CASSGGASQPQHF	NA	TRBJ1-5	NA	TRBV27
TGTGCCTCCCTTCTTATCGGGAACACGGACACCGGGGAGCTGTTTTTT	CASLLIGNTDTGELFF	NA	TRBJ2-2	NA	TRBV30
TGCAGCGTTCTTGGACTCAACCGAGGGGTAGAGACCCAGTACTTC	CSVLGLNRGVETQYF	once	TRBJ2-5	NA	TRBV29-1
TGTGCCAGCAGTATTAGCCCGTCTAGCTATGGCTACACCTTC	CASSISPSSYGYTF	NA	TRBJ1-2	NA	TRBV7-9
TGTGCCAGCAGTGAAGACCCGTCAGGGGCAGATACGCAGTATTTT	CASSEDPSGADTQYF	NA	TRBJ2-3	NA	TRBV6-1
TGCAGTGCTCACGTCAGTGAGCAGTTCTTC	CSAHVSEQFF	NA	TRBJ2-1	NA	TRBV20-1
TGTGCCAGCAGCGGCCCGGGACAGGCTAACTACGAGCAGTACTTC	CASSGPGQANYEQYF	NA	TRBJ2-7	TRBD1	TRBV7-9
TGTGCCAGCAGTTTCCCGGGACAGGGGGCGCAGGGCTACACCTTC	CASSFPGQGAQGYTF	NA	TRBJ1-2	TRBD1	TRBV6-5
TGTGCCACGCAGACTGGCGTGGAGCAGTTCTTC	CATQTGVEQFF	NA	TRBJ2-1	NA	TRBV24-1
TGTGCCAGCAGCGTAGCTAGGGCAGCGAACACTGAAGCTTTCTTT	CASSVARAANTEAFF	NA	TRBJ1-1	NA	TRBV9
TGTGCCAGCAGCCCTCTAGGGGGGCGAGGAGAGACCCAGTACTTC	CASSPLGGRGETQYF	NA	TRBJ2-5	NA	TRBV27
TGCAGCGTTCCACTGAAGACCGGGGAGCTGTTTTTT	CSVPLKTGELFF	NA	TRBJ2-2	NA	TRBV29-1
TGTGCCAGCAGCCCGGACAGGAGAAGGATGCACACTGAAGCTTTCTTT	CASSPDRRRMHTEAFF	NA	TRBJ1-1	TRBD1	TRBV14
TGTGCCAGCAGCATCCAAGGGGGTATGAACGAGCAGTACTTC	CASSIQGGMNEQYF	once	TRBJ2-7	NA	TRBV9
TGCAGCGTTCTAGGGGCGGATACGCAGTATTTT	CSVLGADTQYF	NA	TRBJ2-3	NA	TRBV29-1
TGTGCCAGCAGTTTAAATACAGGGAGCACAGATACGCAGTATTTT	CASSLNTGSTDTQYF	NA	TRBJ2-3	NA	TRBV28
TGTGCCACCAGCCCCGAGAAAGCCACCTACGAGCAGTACTTC	CATSPEKATYEQYF	NA	TRBJ2-7	NA	TRBV15
TGTGCCAGCAGCCTAACTAGGGGGCCCCAGCACAGTGAGCAGTTCTTC	CASSLTRGPQHSEQFF	NA	TRBJ2-1	TRBD1	TRBV3-1
TGCAGCGTTGAAAAGTCTGGATTCGTTGACAATGAGCAGTTCTTC	CSVEKSGFVDNEQFF	NA	TRBJ2-1	NA	TRBV29-1
TGTGCCTGGAGTCGTGGACAGCCCCAGCATTTT	CAWSRGQPQHF	NA	TRBJ1-5	NA	TRBV30
TGTGCCAGCAGCCCTCGGGACAGCGTCTACGAGCAGTACTTC	CASSPRDSVYEQYF	NA	TRBJ2-7	TRBD1	TRBV13
TGCAGTGCAAGTCCCGGTTACGAGCAGTACTTC	CSASPGYEQYF	NA	TRBJ2-7	NA	TRBV20-1
TGTGCCAGCAGCCCGCTAGAAAATGAGCAGTTCTTC	CASSPLENEQFF	NA	TRBJ2-1	NA	TRBV11-1
TGCGCCAGCAGTCAATCAGGGTATTACGGGAATGCCCCCCAAGAGACCCAGTACTTC	CASSQSGYYGNAPQETQYF	once	TRBJ2-5	NA	TRBV23-1
TGTGCCAGCAGTTACGCGACAGGGGGTAGTGAAAAACTGTTTTTT	CASSYATGGSEKLFF	NA	TRBJ1-4	TRBD1	TRBV6-5
TGCGCCAGCAGCCAAGATCTAGCGGGGGGGGAGACCCAGTACTTC	CASSQDLAGGETQYF	NA	TRBJ2-5	TRBD2	TRBV4-3
TGTGCCACCAGCAGAGATGGCCTAGCGGGGGGACCCTACAATGAGCAGTTCTTC	CATSRDGLAGGPYNEQFF	NA	TRBJ2-1	TRBD2	TRBV15
TGTGCCAGCAGCTTAGAGTCCTCCCCACTATGGGAGCAGTACTTC	CASSLESSPLWEQYF	NA	TRBJ2-7	NA	TRBV7-9
TGTGCCAGCAGCTTAGTATCCGGGACAGGGCAGGGTGAGCAGTTCTTC	CASSLVSGTGQGEQFF	once	TRBJ2-1	TRBD1	TRBV7-2
TGTGCCACCAGTTCCCGGGACAGGGCCTACGAGCAGTACTTC	CATSSRDRAYEQYF	NA	TRBJ2-7	TRBD1	TRBV24-1
TGTGCCAGCAGCGGCGGACAGGGGGCGATCAATGAGCAGTTCTTC	CASSGGQGAINEQFF	NA	TRBJ2-1	TRBD1	TRBV5-4
TGTGCCAGCAGCCAAGAGCAGGAGCAGTACTTC	CASSQEQEQYF	NA	TRBJ2-7	NA	TRBV3-1
TGTGCCAGCAGTTACGGTCTGCGGGAAAAGGGCAATGAGCAGTTCTTC	CASSYGLREKGNEQFF	NA	TRBJ2-1	NA	TRBV6-5
TGCAGCGTTGAGCAGCTATACGAGCAGTACTTC	CSVEQLYEQYF	NA	TRBJ2-7	NA	TRBV29-1
TGCAGTGCTAGAGCCCTATGGACAGGGGATGTCGATGGCTACACCTTC	CSARALWTGDVDGYTF	NA	TRBJ1-2	TRBD1	TRBV20-1
TGCGCCAGCAGCCAAGATGGGTACGAGCAGTACTTC	CASSQDGYEQYF	NA	TRBJ2-7	NA	TRBV4-3
TGTGCCAGCAGCGTAGTGGAGGATCCGAGCACTGAAGCTTTCTTT	CASSVVEDPSTEAFF	NA	TRBJ1-1	NA	TRBV9
TGTGCCAGCAGCTGGGACAGAGCTACAGATACGCAGTATTTT	CASSWDRATDTQYF	NA	TRBJ2-3	TRBD1	TRBV5-4
TGTGCCATAAGCTACGGGACAGGGGGCACAGATACGCAGTATTTT	CAISYGTGGTDTQYF	NA	TRBJ2-3	TRBD1	TRBV28
TGTGCCAGCAGTCTACGACTAGCGTTAAGCTCCTACGAGCAGTACTTC	CASSLRLALSSYEQYF	NA	TRBJ2-7	TRBD2	TRBV2